This TCR beta chain stems from a study of T cells in Graves' hyperthyroidism and ophthalmopathy. Ophthalmopathy patients showed a Clinical Activity Score of at least 3, NOSPECS grade of at least 4 and duration under 3 months. Diagnoses were established using clinical symptoms, serum thyroxine and TRAb, thyroid ultrasound and orbital computed tomography. Regarding the study as a whole: Before onset, ophthalmopathy was predicted by the model a median around 6.2 months earlier. Ophthalmopathy stood apart from stable hyperthyroidism in a 13 V-J model.

In this sample, this clonotype turned up many times. What it binds is not known. Germline CDR1 MDHEN, CDR2 SYDVKM. This CDR3 is built from 19 residues. Trimming cost V 2 bases and J 2 bases; bases outside gene matches: 14. RNA transcripts provided the source from which TCR beta CDR3 regions were amplified. HTBI primers were used for first-round RT-PCR of the TCR CDR3. TCRdb reprocessed the multiplex PCR reads with MiXCR, giving one entry per CDR3 protein. The sample yields around 530,000 distinct CDR3 sequences, under 20% seen once. This TCR came from a woman in her late teens or twenties with Graves' ophthalmopathy. The chain recombines TRBV28 with TRBJ2-7, with 11 bases aligning to TRBD2. The source material was blood. The CDR3 spells CASSLVTPWGTSGTYEQYF. CDR3 sequence (DNA): TGTGCCAGCAGTTTAGTCACCCCTTGGGGGACTAGCGGAACCTACGAGCAGTACTTC. Drawing the rest from reference TRBV28 and TRBJ2-7, the complete variable domain is DVKVTQSSRYLVKRTGEKVFLECVQDMDHENMFWYRQDPGLGLRLIYFSYDVKMKEKGDIPEGYSVSREKKERFSLILESASTNQTSMYLCASSLVTPWGTSGTYEQYFGPGTRLTVT.